The 28 T cell receptor beta chains below were found in one sample sequenced in a study of preoperative IRX-2 immunotherapy in early breast cancer. Treatment in this sample: preoperative locoregional IRX-2 cytokine immunotherapy. Libraries were prepared by immunoSEQ multiplex PCR; TCRdb keeps only in-frame clonotypes and omits some of them. The sample records approximately 30,000 clones, roughly 90% being singletons. The source material was tumor tissue, sampled after IRX-2 immunotherapy. These receptors all stem from a human donor with breast cancer.

The chain links TRBV28 to TRBJ1-4; 8 positions match TRBD1. Germline V gives CDR1 MDHEN, CDR2 SYDVKM. The ends lost 3 bases at V and 4 bases at J; junction bases unmatched: 4. The CDR3 sequence is 15 residues long. The CDR3 here is CASSLTGANNEKLFF. As DNA, the CDR3 is TGTGCCAGCAGTTTGACAGGGGCGAATAATGAAAAACTGTTTTTT.

The rearrangement uses TRBV18 and TRBJ2-5, with 7 bases aligning to TRBD1. Per germline, CDR1 KGHSH and CDR2 LQKENI. This CDR3 is 14 amino acids long. V dropped 3 bases and J dropped 5; count of bases not matched to a gene: 6. The CDR3 sequence: CASSPQTGSETQYF. The CDR3 nucleotides are TGTGCCAGCTCACCTCAGACAGGGTCCGAGACCCAGTACTTC.

The V gene is TRBV19, the J gene TRBJ1-4; D is undetermined. The CDR3 spans 18 residues. V shed 4 bases and J shed 8 bases, with 26 bases lying between them. CDR1 and CDR2 (germline): LNHDA, SQIVND (reference sequence). In DNA form, the CDR3 reads TGTGCCAGTAGTACCCCGCCGACGGCCTTGATATGGGCCGAAAAACTGTTTTTT. Translating gives CASSTPPTALIWAEKLFF.

In DNA, the CDR3 is TGTGCCAGCAGGGCGACTAGCGGGAGTTCAGCAGATACGCAGTATTTT. Residues: CASRATSGSSADTQYF. This rearrangement joins TRBV11-3 to TRBJ2-3; 12 bases map to TRBD2. CDR3 length equals 16 residues. Germline V gene data show CDR1 as SGHNT and CDR2 as YENEEA. With 6 bases clipped from V and 4 bases from J, the junction kept 8 bases outside the gene matches.

The CDR3 nucleotides are TGTGCCAGCAGTTTAAGGACAGCCAAAGGCCAGCAGTATTTT. Translation: CASSLRTAKGQQYF. The chain couples TRBV28 to TRBJ2-3, with D possibly TRBD1 on 6 matching bases. This CDR3 contains 14 residues. The V end lost 2 bases, the J end lost 11 bases, and 17 bases lay between the germline ends. Germline values: CDR1 MDHEN, CDR2 SYDVKM.

The V and J genes are TRBV30 and TRBJ1-2, with D hard to call. The germline CDR1 and CDR2 sequences are GTSNPN and SVGIG (reference sequence). This CDR3 has 13 residues. The ends were cut back, 2 bases at V and 4 bases at J, with 11 bases in the middle. The CDR3 bases are TGTGCCTGGAGTCTGAACAGTGGCTATGGCTACACCTTC. As protein: CAWSLNSGYGYTF.

The rearrangement joins TRBV19 to TRBJ1-1; 8 nucleotides agree with TRBD1. Germline V lookup: CDR1 LNHDA, CDR2 SQIVND (reference sequence). V gave up 5 bases and J gave up 4 bases; unmatched junction bases: 6. The CDR3 spans 14 residues. In DNA, the CDR3 is TGTGCCAGTAGTGAAGGACAGGGTGGCACTGAAGCTTTCTTT. Amino acid sequence: CASSEGQGGTEAFF.

This clone was counted a few times. This chain connects TRBV11-3 to TRBJ2-7, with 9 bases fitting TRBD2. The CDR3 spans 17 residues. Germline loops: CDR1 SGHNT, CDR2 YENEEA. The J segment lost 3 bases and the V segment lost 2 bases, leaving 11 bases of the junction unmatched. The CDR3 spells CASSLTPGLAPDYEQYV. CDR3 DNA: TGTGCCAGCAGCTTAACTCCGGGACTAGCCCCAGACTACGAGCAGTACGTC.

The V gene is TRBV10-1, the J gene TRBJ1-2, with D unresolved. The CDR3 covers 11 residues. Trimming shortened V by 10 bases and J by 6 bases, and 12 bases separated the two germline ends. The V gene's germline CDR1 is WNHNN and CDR2 SYGVQD (reference sequence). This CDR3 reads CANSIGDGYTF. In DNA form, the CDR3 reads TGCGCCAACTCGATCGGAGATGGCTACACCTTC.

The gene calls are TRBV6-8 and TRBJ1-1, with 7 bases identical to TRBD1. Per the germline V gene, CDR1 is MNHGY and CDR2 is SAAAGT. The length of the CDR3 is 15 residues. The V segment lost 5 bases and the J segment 1 base; nucleotides outside the gene matches: 7. CDR3 sequence (DNA): TGTGCCAGCAGTCGGCAACAGGGGCCGAACACTGAAGCTTTCTTT. This sequence encodes CASSRQQGPNTEAFF.

This chain connects TRBV11-3 to TRBJ1-3; a weak D match, TRBD1 (6 bases). Trimming removed 5 bases at V and 2 bases at J, with 13 bases between. CDR1 is SGHNT and CDR2 is YENEEA in the germline V gene. The CDR3 covers 15 residues. CDR3 protein: CASSPGATAGNTIYF. CDR3 coding DNA: TGTGCCAGCAGCCCAGGGGCCACCGCTGGAAACACCATATATTTT. Together with reference TRBV11-3 and TRBJ1-3, the CDR3 gives the full variable domain: EAGVVQSPRYKIIEKKQPVAFWCNPISGHNTLYWYLQNLGQGPELLIRYENEEAVDDSQLPKDRFSAERLKGVDSTLKIQPAELGDSAVYLCASSPGATAGNTIYFGEGSWLTVV.

The chain couples TRBV6-8 to TRBJ1-2, with D hard to call. The CDR3 extends over 14 amino acids. Germline-derived CDR1 and CDR2 are MNHGY and SAAAGT. Between the trimmed V and J ends, which lost 0 bases and 1 base, there was a span of 6 bases. CDR3 amino acids: CASSYSGLNYGYTF. Here the CDR3 DNA reads TGTGCCAGCAGTTACTCCGGCCTTAACTATGGCTACACCTTC.

DNA of the CDR3: TGCGCCAGCAGCTTGGCGGGGAACACTGAAGCTTTCTTT. Its protein is CASSLAGNTEAFF. This sequence joins TRBV23-1 and TRBJ1-1; D uncertain. TRBV23-1 is an open reading frame, and its role is uncertain. This CDR3 comprises 13 residues. V lost 6 bases to trimming and J lost 1 base, with 9 bases between them.

CDR3 sequence: CASSLGVGGGETQYF. Here the CDR3 DNA reads TGTGCCAGCAGCTTAGGGGTTGGAGGCGGAGAGACCCAGTACTTC. V is TRBV11-3 and J is TRBJ2-5; D possibly corresponds to TRBD2 (5 bases). V lost 1 base, J lost 4 bases, and 13 bases lay in between. From germline, CDR1 is SGHNT and CDR2 YENEEA. The CDR3 spans 15 residues.

The chain is built from TRBV10-3 and TRBJ2-1, with D perhaps being TRBD1 or TRBD2 (5 bases each). V was clipped by 2 bases and J by 5 bases, with 13 bases between them. Germline loops: CDR1 ENHRY, CDR2 SYGVKD. CDR3 length: 15 residues. CDR3 amino acids: CAISEMTGGNNEQFF. The CDR3 nucleotides are TGTGCCATCAGTGAGATGACTGGGGGAAACAATGAGCAGTTCTTC.

The gene calls are TRBV23-1 and TRBJ1-6; D is perhaps TRBD1 (6 bases). TRBV23-1 is treated as an ORF (open reading frame) with a function not yet certain. CDR3 length equals 13 residues. Trimming cost V 6 bases and J 12 bases, with 15 bases left between them. Written as DNA, the CDR3 is TGCGCCAGCAGCCCAAGTACAGGGAGACCCCTCCACTTT. Protein sequence: CASSPSTGRPLHF.

The V gene is TRBV15, the J gene TRBJ1-5; 7 bases line up with TRBD1. The germline V gene has CDR1 LNHNV and CDR2 YYDKDF (reference sequence). There are 16 residues in the CDR3. V lost 0 bases and J lost 6; bases outside the gene matches: 8. CDR3 nucleotides: TGTGCCACCAGCAGAGATAAGACAGGGTCGACTCAGCCCCAGCATTTT. Protein sequence: CATSRDKTGSTQPQHF.

V usage is TRBV15 and J usage is TRBJ2-3, with 11 bases lining up with TRBD1. J was trimmed by 4 bases and V by 5 bases; bases with no gene match: 5. CDR3 length: 15 residues. CDR1 and CDR2 (germline): LNHNV, YYDKDF (reference sequence). The DNA for the CDR3 is TGTGCCACCAGCCCTCGGACAGGGGGCGCAGATACGCAGTATTTT. Its protein product is CATSPRTGGADTQYF.

The CDR3 loop reads CASSVGSGYNEQFF. The CDR3 DNA follows: TGCGCCAGCAGCGTTGGGTCGGGTTACAATGAGCAGTTCTTC. This sequence joins TRBV5-1 and TRBJ2-1; D call uncertain. V lost 4 bases to trimming and J lost 4 bases, with 12 bases between them. The CDR3 length is 14 residues. Looked up from germline, CDR1 is SGHRS and CDR2 is YFSETQ.

The rearrangement links TRBV23-1 to TRBJ1-2; TRBD1 is a possible D gene (6 bases). TRBV23-1 is flagged as an ORF with uncertain function. V was pared by 0 bases and J by 7 bases, with 18 bases between. The CDR3 extends over 16 amino acids. The chain's CDR3 is CASSQSRDKIRGGYTF. The CDR3 DNA sequence: TGCGCCAGCAGTCAATCAAGGGACAAGATAAGGGGTGGCTACACCTTC.

CDR3: CASRDSMSEAFF. The CDR3 DNA is TGTGCCAGCCGGGACAGTATGTCTGAAGCTTTCTTT. The chain is built from TRBV6-8 and TRBJ1-1; 7 nucleotides align to TRBD1. The CDR3 length is 12 residues. V gave up 8 bases and J gave up 6 bases; unmatched junction bases: 6. CDR1 and CDR2 from the germline V gene are MNHGY and SAAAGT.

V is TRBV11-3 and J is TRBJ2-7; 10 positions agree with TRBD2. The germline V gene encodes CDR1 SGHNT and CDR2 YENEEA. This CDR3 has 16 residues. V trimming: 3 bases; J trimming: 5 bases; junction bases outside the gene matches: 10. The CDR3 bases are TGTGCCAGCAGCTTGGAAGTAGCGGGGGGTTTCGACGAGCAGTACGTC. Residues: CASSLEVAGGFDEQYV.

The chain recombines TRBV19 with TRBJ2-2; D is possibly TRBD2 (5 bases). Germline CDR1 LNHDA, CDR2 SQIVND (reference sequence). Trimming removed 6 bases at V and 4 bases at J, with 12 bases between. This CDR3 region has 14 residues. The CDR3 region has the DNA TGTGCCAGTAGCCTTATAGCGAGCACCGGGGAGCTGTTTTTT. This gives the protein CASSLIASTGELFF. Variable domain in full (rest from reference TRBV19 and TRBJ2-2): DGGITQSPKYLFRKEGQNVTLSCEQNLNHDAMYWYRQDPGQGLRLIYYSQIVNDFQKGDIAEGYSVSREKKESFPLTVTSAQKNPTAFYLCASSLIASTGELFFGEGSRLTVL.

V usage is TRBV19 and J usage is TRBJ1-5; no firm D call. The CDR3 length is 13 residues. Germline CDR1 is LNHDA and CDR2 is SQIVND (reference sequence). V lost 5 bases to trimming and J lost 5 bases, with 10 bases between them. CDR3 nucleotide sequence: TGTGCCAGTAGTCTACAAAGCCATCAGCCCCAGCATTTT. It is translated as CASSLQSHQPQHF.

This chain uses TRBV18 with TRBJ1-1; D not resolved. V lost 4 bases, J lost 4 bases, and 10 bases lay in between. This CDR3 comprises 13 residues. CDR1 KGHSH and CDR2 LQKENI come from the germline V gene. The CDR3 loop reads CASSLSGFTEAFF. CDR3 DNA sequence: TGTGCCAGCTCACTTTCAGGTTTCACTGAAGCTTTCTTT.

This clone has just one count. The chain has TRBV6-8 and TRBJ2-5, with unresolved D. Germline CDR1 and CDR2: MNHGY and SAAAGT. Trimming left V 7 bases short and J 5 bases short, with 23 bases between. This CDR3 has 16 amino acids. In DNA, the CDR3 is TGTGCCAGCACCCTCTTTCCAGGCAGTGGACGGGAGACCCAGTACTTC. Protein: CASTLFPGSGRETQYF.

The genes are TRBV19 and TRBJ1-2; D remains unclear. The CDR3 extends over 13 amino acids. Germline CDR1 reads LNHDA; CDR2 reads SQIVND (reference sequence). Trimming took 6 bases from V and 4 from J, leaving 12 bases between them. The CDR3 reads CASSTGPAYGYTF. Written as DNA, the CDR3 is TGTGCCAGTAGCACCGGCCCAGCCTATGGCTACACCTTC.

This clone has only a few counts. The chain is built from TRBV6-8 and TRBJ2-1; the match to TRBD1 covers 9 bases. Trimming cost V 6 bases and J 1 base; bases outside gene matches: 7. Germline V gene lookup returns CDR1 MNHGY and CDR2 SAAAGT. The CDR3 has 16 residues. For the CDR3, the DNA is TGTGCCAGCAGCGATCCGGGACAGGGATCCTACAATGAGCAGTTCTTC. Protein: CASSDPGQGSYNEQFF.